The clone carrying this TCR beta chain was seen ten or more times. Its antigen is as yet unknown. The CDR3 is 14 residues long. Trimming took off 3 bases at V and 4 bases at J, with 12 bases between the two ends. Germline V gene lookup returns CDR1 SGHNT and CDR2 YENEEA. TCR beta CDR3 sequences were amplified from RNA transcripts. Carried out on the TCR CDR3, a first-round RT-PCR used the HTBI primer set. One entry per CDR3 protein results from TCRdb running MiXCR on the multiplex PCR reads. The data contain 300,000 to 450,000 distinct CDR3 sequences, 15% to 19% of them singletons. This entry belongs to a study of T cells in Graves' hyperthyroidism and ophthalmopathy. Findings and limits, study-wide: Ophthalmopathy was identified by the model a median around 5.9 months ahead of onset.

Using more than 7.5 ml of fresh peripheral blood, PBMCs were prepared. V usage is TRBV11-3 and J usage is TRBJ2-5, with D hard to call. The sequence was collected from a young woman with Graves' hyperthyroidism that later progressed to Graves' ophthalmopathy. The sequenced sample was blood. The CDR3 protein is CASSLSSGVETQYF. The DNA of the CDR3 is TGTGCCAGCAGCTTGTCGTCCGGTGTAGAGACCCAGTACTTC.